These T cell receptor beta chains were read from a single sample in a study of cytomegalovirus exposure and HLA in healthy donors. Method: immunoSEQ multiplex PCR; TCRdb's copy keeps in-frame clones and lacks some. This table holds roughly 180,000 clones, about four fifths found once. Sequencing used PBMCs. The source is a male donor in good health and CMV-seronegative. CDR3s include the opening cysteine and the closing phenylalanine or tryptophan. The D gene is left open where the match is weak. Size is omitted from some rows. Given values are once, few, many or a class for expanded clones.

j_call clone_size v_call d_call cdr3_nt cdr3_aa
TRBJ2-3 once TRBV6-5 TRBD2 TGTGCCAGCAGTTATGGGCGGGGGTTCATCACAGATACGCAGTATTTT CASSYGRGFITDTQYF
TRBJ2-2 . TRBV7-2 . TGTGCCAGCACCTCGCGTAGCTCTCACACCGGGGAGCTGTTTTTT CASTSRSSHTGELFF
TRBJ2-5 . TRBV5-4 . TGTGCCAGCAGCTTGGCCCCACAGGGTTTGGAGACCCAGTACTTC CASSLAPQGLETQYF
TRBJ2-7 . TRBV14 . TGTGCCAGCAGCCAATCCCTAGGCTACGAGCAGTACTTC CASSQSLGYEQYF
TRBJ1-1 few TRBV7-2 . TGTGCCGCGTCCCTAGGGAACACTGAAGCTTTCTTT CAASLGNTEAFF
TRBJ1-2 . TRBV7-9 TRBD1 TGTGCCAGCAGCCCCGGGACAGGGGGCGTCTATGGCTACACCTTC CASSPGTGGVYGYTF
TRBJ1-3 . TRBV25-1 . TGTGCCAGCAGTGAATTGGTGGGGGGAAACTCTGGAAACACCATATATTTT CASSELVGGNSGNTIYF
TRBJ1-6 . TRBV4-3 TRBD1 TGCGCCAGCAGCCAGGGTACCGGGACAGGGGATTCACCCCTCCACTTT CASSQGTGTGDSPLHF
TRBJ1-2 . TRBV6-5 TRBD1 TGTGCCAGCAGACCAGAACAGGGGGCAGTGGATGGCTACACCTTC CASRPEQGAVDGYTF
TRBJ2-7 . TRBV6-5 TRBD2 TGTGCCAGCACAGCGGGGGGTGAGCAGTACTTC CASTAGGEQYF
TRBJ2-3 . TRBV11-2 . TGTGCCAGCAGCTTAGGGCGGATAAGCACAGATACGCAGTATTTT CASSLGRISTDTQYF
TRBJ1-5 . TRBV19 . TGTGCCAGTAAACTAAAGGCAGCGAGTAGCAATCAGCCCCAGCATTTT CASKLKAASSNQPQHF
TRBJ2-2 . TRBV9 . TGTGCCAGCAGCGTCCTTGGCAACCCGACCGGGGAGCTGTTTTTT CASSVLGNPTGELFF
TRBJ2-5 few TRBV7-9 . TGTGCCAGCAGCTTAACAGGAGCCGACTCCGAAGAGACCCAGTACTTC CASSLTGADSEETQYF
TRBJ2-1 . TRBV6-5 . TGTGCCAGCAGTTCGGACTATATTGAGCAGTTCTTC CASSSDYIEQFF
TRBJ2-7 . TRBV7-8 . TGTGCCAGCAGCAGTCACGGGGGGCGCGCCGAGCAGTACTTC CASSSHGGRAEQYF
TRBJ1-6 . TRBV7-9 TRBD1 TGTGCCAGTAGAACAGGGGGCGTAGGTTCACCCCTCCACTTT CASRTGGVGSPLHF
TRBJ1-2 . TRBV29-1 . TGCAGCGTTGAATTGGAGAGGGCAATACGGGGTGGCTACACCTTC CSVELERAIRGGYTF
TRBJ1-6 . TRBV29-1 TRBD1 TGCAGCGTTGCTGGGACAGATAATTCACCCCTCCACTTT CSVAGTDNSPLHF
TRBJ1-3 . TRBV5-1 . TGCGCCAGCAGCTTGGCGGGGGGTACTGGAAACACCATATATTTT CASSLAGGTGNTIYF
TRBJ2-2 . TRBV30 TRBD2 TGTGCCTGGAGAGGAAAATTAGCGGGAATGAACACCGGGGAGCTGTTTTTT CAWRGKLAGMNTGELFF
TRBJ2-5 . TRBV2 TRBD2 TGTGCCAGCAGTGCTAGCGGGACGGAGACCCAGTACTTC CASSASGTETQYF
TRBJ1-4 . TRBV27 TRBD1 TGTGCCAGCAGTCGGACAGGGTTAGAGGGAAAACTGTTTTTT CASSRTGLEGKLFF
TRBJ1-2 . TRBV4-1 . TGCGCCAGCAGCACAGACAGCTATGGCTACACCTTC CASSTDSYGYTF
TRBJ2-2 . TRBV9 . TGTGCCAGCAGCGACGGGGTAGTATCGAACACCGGGGAGCTGTTTTTT CASSDGVVSNTGELFF
TRBJ2-5 . TRBV11-2 TRBD2 TGTGCCAGCAGCATTAGCGGGAGAGTGGGAGAGACCCAGTACTTC CASSISGRVGETQYF
TRBJ1-4 . TRBV7-3 . TGTGCCCAACAGGCCCAGCGTGAGGTTAATGAAAAACTGTTTTTT CAQQAQREVNEKLFF
TRBJ2-7 . TRBV11-1 . TGTGCCAGCAGCCCGACAGGACAGTGGAACTCCTACGAGCAGTACTTC CASSPTGQWNSYEQYF
TRBJ2-7 . TRBV2 . TGTGCCAGCAGTGAACAGGGAATGGGTGAGCAGTACTTC CASSEQGMGEQYF
TRBJ1-5 few TRBV19 TRBD1 TGTGCCAGTAGCTTGGACAGGGTACGTCAGCCCCAGCATTTT CASSLDRVRQPQHF
TRBJ1-1 . TRBV7-9 . TGTGCCAGCAGCCGAATAGACAGGAACACTGAAGCTTTCTTT CASSRIDRNTEAFF
TRBJ1-4 . TRBV9 TRBD1 TGTGCCAGCAGCAAAAAACAGGGGAGCACTAATGAAAAACTGTTTTTT CASSKKQGSTNEKLFF
TRBJ1-1 . TRBV9 . TGTGCCAGCAGCAGAGGTCTAAACACTGAAGCTTTCTTT CASSRGLNTEAFF
TRBJ1-2 . TRBV5-1 TRBD1 TGCGCCAGCAGCGCCCCGGGACAGGCTAACTATGGCTACACCTTC CASSAPGQANYGYTF
TRBJ2-7 . TRBV27 TRBD1 TGTGCCAGCAGTCAAGGACAGGGCACTGACGAGCAGTACTTC CASSQGQGTDEQYF
TRBJ1-1 . TRBV6-5 . TGTGCCAGCAGTTACTCGACAGGCGGCACTGAAGCTTTCTTT CASSYSTGGTEAFF
TRBJ1-4 . TRBV29-1 TRBD1 TGCAGCGTGGCCGGGACAGGGGATGAAAAACTGTTTTTT CSVAGTGDEKLFF
TRBJ2-2 . TRBV6-5 . TGTGCCAGCAGTTACTCGCTAGCCAGCGGGGAGCTGTTTTTT CASSYSLASGELFF
TRBJ2-1 . TRBV7-3 TRBD2 TGTGCCAGCAGCAGGGTAGCGGGGAGCTCCTACAATGAGCAGTTCTTC CASSRVAGSSYNEQFF
TRBJ1-2 . TRBV27 TRBD1 TGTGCCAGCAGTTTATCGAGGCAGGGGGCTTCTCGGGGCTATGGCTACACCTTC CASSLSRQGASRGYGYTF
TRBJ1-2 . TRBV10-3 . TGTGCCATCAGTGGAGTCGGGGATAGCGGCTACACCTTC CAISGVGDSGYTF
TRBJ1-2 . TRBV5-1 . TGCGCCAGCAGCATATCAGGGTCTGGCTACACCTTC CASSISGSGYTF
TRBJ2-4 . TRBV5-8 . TGTGCCAGCAGCCGTATTGATGGCCGAGCCAAAAACATTCAGTACTTC CASSRIDGRAKNIQYF
TRBJ1-4 few TRBV6-6 TRBD1 TGTGCCAGCGGGGACAGGGGCAATGAAAAACTGTTTTTT CASGDRGNEKLFF
TRBJ2-1 . TRBV5-6 . TGTGCCAGCAGCGGAGAAACCGGGACACTATACAATGAGCAGTTCTTC CASSGETGTLYNEQFF
TRBJ2-7 once TRBV10-1 TRBD1 TGCGCCAGCAGGGGGACAGGGGGCTCTGTGAACTACGAGCAGTACTTC CASRGTGGSVNYEQYF
TRBJ2-2 . TRBV6-1 TRBD1 TGTGCCAGCAGCCCGACAGGGGGTAGAACCGGGGAGCTGTTTTTT CASSPTGGRTGELFF
TRBJ1-1 . TRBV19 . TGTGCTGCAACGAGGAACACTGAAGCTTTCTTT CAATRNTEAFF
TRBJ2-7 . TRBV7-2 TRBD2 TGTGCCAGCAGCTTAACCAGACTAGCGGAAACCTACGAGCAGTACTTC CASSLTRLAETYEQYF
TRBJ2-5 . TRBV6-5 TRBD1 TGTGCCAGCAGTTACCTGGACAGGCACCAAGAGACCCAGTACTTC CASSYLDRHQETQYF